This T cell receptor beta chain was found in a study of technical replicates of blood from a handful of donors. Assay used: immunoSEQ multiplex PCR; TCRdb lists only in-frame clones, some missing. The sample carries approximately 70,000 clones, 80% to 95% recorded once. This clone has only a few counts. The V and J ends lost 2 bases and 2 bases respectively, with 12 bases between them. This CDR3 has 14 amino acids. Germline V gives CDR1 GTSNPN, CDR2 SVGIG (reference sequence). The sequence was collected from a human donor in good health. The sequencing sample was made of T cells isolated from PBMCs. This chain connects TRBV30 to TRBJ1-2; D is unresolved. DNA for the CDR3: TGTGCCTGGAGTCCAGGACTTTACAACTATGGCTACACCTTC. Protein sequence: CAWSPGLYNYGYTF.